These 30 T cell receptor beta chains were all obtained from the same sample, sequenced in a study of neurological immune-mediated disorders. TCRdb fed the 5' RACE reads into MiXCR, producing one record per CDR3 protein. The data hold 55,000 to 70,000 distinct CDR3 sequences, with approximately 3.4% observed a single time. Sequencing was performed on PBMCs. The receptors come from a woman in her forties or fifties with multiple sclerosis.

The sample holds many counts of this clonotype. This chain connects TRBV20-1 to TRBJ2-1, with 8 nucleotides matching TRBD2. The ends lost 5 bases at V and 3 bases at J; junction bases unmatched: 9. The germline V gene has CDR1 DFQATT and CDR2 SNEGSKA (reference sequence). CDR3 length: 15 amino acids. The chain's CDR3 is CSAQRLAGLYNEQFF. The CDR3 DNA is TGCAGTGCTCAGAGGCTAGCGGGCCTCTACAATGAGCAGTTCTTC.

This clonotype was picked up many times. The chain has TRBV4-3 and TRBJ1-1, with D possibly TRBD1 on 5 matching bases. Germline values: CDR1 LGHNA, CDR2 YSLEER. Trimming shortened V by 0 bases and J by 7 bases, and 12 bases separated the two germline ends. The CDR3 is 14 amino acids. Here the CDR3 reads CASSQEEGRGEAFF. DNA of the CDR3: TGCGCCAGCAGCCAAGAAGAGGGGCGCGGTGAAGCTTTCTTT.

Ten or more counts support this clonotype. The rearrangement joins TRBV5-1 to TRBJ1-2; the match to TRBD1 covers 7 bases. CDR3 length equals 13 residues. Germline CDR1 reads SGHRS; CDR2 reads YFSETQ. V lost 4 bases, J lost 5 bases, and 5 bases stayed unmatched. The CDR3 nucleotides are TGCGCCAGCAGCGATGAGGGACAGTATGGCTACACCTTC. Translated: CASSDEGQYGYTF.

This clonotype was detected ten times or more. This chain joins TRBV7-2 and TRBJ1-2; D is ambiguous. Per the germline V gene, CDR1 is SGHTA and CDR2 is FQGNSA. The CDR3 extends over 17 amino acids. With 5 bases removed from V and 4 bases from J, the gap between germline ends came to 23 bases. The CDR3: CASSPLQRHFRTYGYTF. CDR3 nucleotides: TGTGCCAGCAGCCCGCTGCAGCGTCACTTTAGGACCTATGGCTACACCTTC.

This clonotype showed up many times. The rearrangement joins TRBV5-1 to TRBJ2-1; D is unclear. V lost 3 bases, J lost 10 bases, and 8 bases lay in between. This CDR3 has 11 amino acids. CDR1 and CDR2 from the germline V gene are SGHRS and YFSETQ. This CDR3 reads CASSSVLEQFF. The CDR3 DNA reads as TGCGCCAGCAGCTCCGTCTTGGAGCAGTTCTTC. Drawing the rest from reference TRBV5-1 and TRBJ2-1, the complete variable domain is KAGVTQTPRYLIKTRGQQVTLSCSPISGHRSVSWYQQTPGQGLQFLFEYFSETQRNKGNFPGRFSGRQFSNSRSEMNVSTLELGDSALYLCASSSVLEQFFGPGTRLTVL.

The rearrangement links TRBV2 to TRBJ2-7; D is perhaps TRBD1 (6 bases). The germline V and J ends were trimmed by 6 bases and 3 bases, with 18 bases remaining between them. Looked up from germline, CDR1 is SNHLY and CDR2 is FYNNEI. The CDR3 loop spans 15 amino acids. The CDR3 sequence: CASSANDRHDYEQYF. The CDR3 DNA sequence: TGTGCCAGCAGCGCGAACGACAGGCACGACTACGAGCAGTACTTC. The complete variable domain, with remaining parts taken from reference TRBV2 and TRBJ2-7, reads EPEVTQTPSHQVTQMGQEVILRCVPISNHLYFYWYRQILGQKVEFLVSFYNNEISEKSEIFDDQFSVERPDGSNFTLKIRSTKLEDSAMYFCASSANDRHDYEQYFGPGTRLTVT.

This clonotype was picked up many times. The rearrangement links TRBV10-3 to TRBJ1-1, with 7 bases identical to TRBD1. The V segment lost 5 bases and the J segment 0 bases; nucleotides outside the gene matches: 6. CDR1 and CDR2 from the germline V gene are ENHRY and SYGVKD. This CDR3 is built from 15 residues. The CDR3, as DNA: TGTGCCATCAGTCAGGGGGATCAGATGAACACTGAAGCTTTCTTT. This sequence encodes CAISQGDQMNTEAFF.

This clonotype was counted at least ten times. V usage is TRBV25-1 and J usage is TRBJ1-6; 9 nucleotides line up with TRBD1. CDR3 length: 21 residues. Trimming cost V 5 bases and J 0 bases; bases outside gene matches: 17. The germline V gene has CDR1 MGHDK and CDR2 SYGVNS. CDR3 amino acids: CASSWDRVIDQRNSYNSPLHF. CDR3 sequence (DNA): TGTGCCAGCAGTTGGGACAGGGTAATCGACCAGAGAAACTCCTATAATTCACCCCTCCACTTT.

This clonotype appeared many times. CDR3: CSAVDRARFPGQFF. The CDR3 DNA is TGCAGTGCTGTGGACAGGGCCCGGTTTCCTGGGCAGTTCTTC. The V gene is TRBV20-1, the J gene TRBJ2-1; 8 positions agree with TRBD1. This CDR3 is built from 14 residues. From germline, CDR1 is DFQATT and CDR2 SNEGSKA (reference sequence). The V gene end was trimmed by 5 bases and the J gene end by 12 bases; junction bases not matched to a gene: 15.

This clonotype was observed at least ten times. The J gene is TRBJ1-6, the V gene TRBV5-1; no firm D call. There are 17 residues in the CDR3. Germline-derived CDR1 and CDR2 are SGHRS and YFSETQ. Trimming stripped 2 bases from V and 0 bases from J, with 12 bases between. Written as DNA, the CDR3 is TGCGCCAGCAGCTTAGCAGCGCAGAGCTCCTATAATTCACCCCTCCACTTT. It codes for CASSLAAQSSYNSPLHF.

This clonotype has at least ten counts. This chain links TRBV18 with TRBJ1-3, with D perhaps TRBD1 (5 bases). V shed 3 bases and J shed 1 base, with 19 bases lying between them. Germline loops: CDR1 KGHSH, CDR2 LQKENI. The CDR3 runs to 18 residues. Here the CDR3 DNA reads TGTGCCAGCTCACCGGGGGGACGGAGTTTGCTTTCTGGAAACACCATATATTTT. It encodes CASSPGGRSLLSGNTIYF.

This clonotype was seen at least ten times. The rearrangement joins TRBV20-1 to TRBJ1-5; a weak D match, TRBD1 (5 bases). V shed 5 bases and J shed 3 bases, with 14 bases lying between them. CDR1 is DFQATT, CDR2 SNEGSKA, per germline (reference sequence). The CDR3 runs 14 residues. CDR3 sequence: CSAQEQTVNQPQHF. CDR3 coding DNA: TGCAGTGCTCAAGAACAGACAGTCAATCAGCCCCAGCATTTT.

There are many counts of this clonotype. This chain links TRBV20-1 with TRBJ1-3; no definite D call. The ends were cut back, 5 bases at V and 0 bases at J, with 11 bases in the middle. The CDR3 consists of 14 residues. CDR1 DFQATT and CDR2 SNEGSKA come from the germline V gene (reference sequence). CDR3 bases: TGCAGTGCTTACCGGGAGAACTCTGGAAACACCATATATTTT. This sequence encodes CSAYRENSGNTIYF.

There are many counts of this clonotype. The chain couples TRBV12-3 or TRBV12-4 to TRBJ2-3, with 12 bases matching TRBD2. V lost 6 bases and J lost 2; bases outside the gene matches: 3. The CDR3 is 15 amino acids. CDR3 sequence reads: CASRRLAGVTDTQYF. DNA for the CDR3: TGTGCCAGCAGGCGACTAGCGGGAGTCACAGATACGCAGTATTTT.

To note about this clonotype: A much bigger clone sits one base away, suggesting this may be a read error. The rearrangement links TRBV20-1 to TRBJ2-3; D remains unclear. Trimming pared 3 bases from V and 11 bases from J, leaving 18 bases between. Germline V gene sequence: CDR1 DFQATT, CDR2 SNEGSKA (reference sequence). The CDR3 is made up of 13 amino acids. DNA of the CDR3: TGCAGTGCTAGGGCCCGGGCCTCCTCTAAGCAGTATTTT. Amino acids: CSARARASSKQYF.

This clonotype was seen repeatedly, ten times or more. The chain has TRBV10-3 and TRBJ2-1; TRBD1 aligns across 10 bases. The germline V gene encodes CDR1 ENHRY and CDR2 SYGVKD. This CDR3 is 18 amino acids long. V was clipped by 4 bases and J by 0 bases; unmatched bases: 9. The CDR3 coding sequence is TGTGCCATCAGTGTAAGGACAGGGGGTACGAGCTCCTACAATGAGCAGTTCTTC. Residues: CAISVRTGGTSSYNEQFF.

As regards this clonotype: This CDR3 fails to terminate in the conserved phenylalanine or tryptophan, so it likely reflects a read error. This chain connects TRBV10-3 to TRBJ1-3; no firm D call. The CDR3 is made up of 15 amino acids. Per germline, CDR1 ENHRY and CDR2 SYGVKD. The DNA for the CDR3 is TGTGTCATCAGTGATGGGCAGATCTCTGGAAACACCATATATTCT. Amino acids: CVISDGQISGNTIYS.

Concerning this clonotype itself: A much larger clone lies a single base off, so this may be a read error. V gene TRBV5-1 combines with J gene TRBJ1-3; D gene uncertain. Germline CDR1 is SGHRS and CDR2 is YFSETQ. The CDR3 length is 11 residues. CDR3 region: CASSGGKTIYF. Here the CDR3 DNA reads TGCGCCAGCAGTGGAGGAAAAACCATATATTTT.

This clonotype was seen many times. The V call is TRBV7-2, the J call TRBJ1-6; 9 nucleotides align to TRBD1. CDR1 and CDR2 from the germline V gene are SGHTA and FQGNSA. This CDR3 comprises 17 residues. The V segment lost 3 bases and the J segment 0 bases; nucleotides outside the gene matches: 3. The DNA for the CDR3 is TGTGCCAGCAGCTTGACAGGGGGGAGCTCCTATAATTCACCCCTCCACTTT. Its protein product is CASSLTGGSSYNSPLHF. Filled out from reference TRBV7-2 and TRBJ1-6, the complete variable domain reads GAGVSQSPSNKVTEKGKDVELRCDPISGHTALYWYRQSLGQGLEFLIYFQGNSAPDKSGLPSDRFSAERTGGSVSTLTIQRTQQEDSAVYLCASSLTGGSSYNSPLHFGNGTRLTVT.

This clonotype was observed a few times. The V gene is TRBV6-2 or TRBV6-3, the J gene TRBJ2-7; no clear D. Germline CDR1 is MNHEY and CDR2 is SVGEGT. CDR3 size: 14 residues. Trimming cost V 0 bases and J 6 bases, with 12 bases left between them. This CDR3 is CASSYSRGMGEQYF. The CDR3 region has the DNA TGTGCCAGCAGTTACTCGCGTGGGATGGGCGAGCAGTACTTC.

This clonotype was detected ten times or more. V and J are TRBV9 and TRBJ2-2; TRBD2 matches at 7 bases. Germline V lookup: CDR1 SGDLS, CDR2 YYNGEE. The trim removed 0 bases at V and 1 base at J, leaving 6 bases unmatched. This CDR3 region has 17 residues. The CDR3 region is CASSVASLARNTGELFF. The CDR3 DNA reads as TGTGCCAGCAGCGTAGCCTCACTAGCGAGGAACACCGGGGAGCTGTTTTTT.

This clonotype was observed at least ten times. The chain is built from TRBV20-1 and TRBJ1-1; no reliable D call. V lost 0 bases, J lost 0 bases, and 14 bases lay in between. This CDR3 has 16 amino acids. Per the germline V gene, CDR1 is DFQATT and CDR2 is SNEGSKA (reference sequence). CDR3 loop: CSARDLIATMNTEAFF. The DNA for the CDR3 is TGCAGTGCTAGAGATCTGATCGCGACAATGAACACTGAAGCTTTCTTT.

This clonotype was observed at least ten times. The rearrangement joins TRBV7-2 to TRBJ2-1; D unclear. Germline CDR1 reads SGHTA; CDR2 reads FQGNSA. The CDR3 has 16 residues. The V gene lost 5 bases and the J gene lost 5 bases, with 19 bases spanning the gap. The CDR3 spells CASSPRTAPNHNEQFF. The CDR3 coding sequence is TGTGCCAGCAGCCCCCGGACGGCCCCCAATCACAATGAGCAGTTCTTC.

This clonotype came up many times. V gene TRBV20-1 combines with J gene TRBJ1-2; D ambiguous. Germline CDR1 DFQATT, CDR2 SNEGSKA (reference sequence). The CDR3 is 12 residues long. Here the CDR3 DNA reads TGCAGGCCTCACACGAGAAACTATGGCTACACCTTC. Its protein product is CRPHTRNYGYTF.

This clonotype was detected ten times or more. The V call is TRBV5-1, the J call TRBJ2-3; 8 bases are a match to TRBD2. The length of the CDR3 is 15 residues. After removal of 1 base from V and 4 bases from J, the junction contained 5 bases not matched to a gene. Germline loops: CDR1 SGHRS, CDR2 YFSETQ. As DNA, the CDR3 is TGCGCCAGCAGCTTGTTTAGCGGGGTCTCAGATACGCAGTATTTT. Encoded protein: CASSLFSGVSDTQYF. The whole variable domain, remainder taken from reference TRBV5-1 and TRBJ2-3, is KAGVTQTPRYLIKTRGQQVTLSCSPISGHRSVSWYQQTPGQGLQFLFEYFSETQRNKGNFPGRFSGRQFSNSRSEMNVSTLELGDSALYLCASSLFSGVSDTQYFGPGTRLTVL.

This clonotype was counted ten times or more. The chain couples TRBV5-1 to TRBJ2-7; D ambiguous. CDR1 is SGHRS and CDR2 is YFSETQ in the germline V gene. The CDR3 is 17 amino acids. V was cut by 3 bases and J by 3 bases, with 22 bases left in between. The CDR3 nucleotides are TGCGCCAGCAGCTCACCCTTTTCGGGTAACGGCTACTACGAGCAGTACTTC. This translates into CASSSPFSGNGYYEQYF.

This clonotype was counted at least ten times. V is TRBV20-1 and J is TRBJ2-7; D is undetermined. V lost 3 bases to trimming and J lost 3 bases, with 9 bases between them. The CDR3 sequence is 12 residues long. CDR1 is DFQATT and CDR2 is SNEGSKA in the germline V gene (reference sequence). The CDR3, as DNA: TGCAGTGCTAGGAGACAAATCTACGAGCAGTACTTC. Protein: CSARRQIYEQYF.

This clonotype has at least ten counts. V usage is TRBV29-1 and J usage is TRBJ2-1; 13 nucleotides agree with TRBD2. Germline V gives CDR1 SQVTM, CDR2 ANQGSEA. This CDR3 spans 19 amino acids. V lost 5 bases and J lost 0; bases outside the gene matches: 13. CDR3: CSVLYGTSGVISSYNEQFF. Here the CDR3 DNA reads TGCAGCGTTTTATACGGGACTAGCGGGGTGATAAGCTCCTACAATGAGCAGTTCTTC.

This clonotype was counted at least ten times. The chain uses TRBV24-1 and TRBJ2-5; D possibly matches TRBD1 or TRBD2 (6 bases each). The CDR3 extends over 15 amino acids. V was pared by 3 bases and J by 5 bases, with 15 bases between. Germline CDR1 reads KGHDR; CDR2 reads SFDVKD. CDR3 DNA: TGTGCCACCAGTGATCCCAGGGGCGCGGGGGAGACCCAGTACTTC. Its protein is CATSDPRGAGETQYF.

This clonotype was seen ten or more times. The V call is TRBV7-2, the J call TRBJ2-2; the D gene could be TRBD1 or TRBD2 (5 bases each). The CDR3 extends over 18 amino acids. In germline, CDR1 is SGHTA, CDR2 FQGNSA. Trimming took 6 bases from V and 0 from J, leaving 20 bases between them. Here the CDR3 reads CASSSRSGRTTNTGELFF. As DNA, the CDR3 is TGTGCCAGCAGTTCCCGGTCGGGGCGCACCACGAACACCGGGGAGCTGTTTTTT.